These 4 T cell receptor beta chains were all obtained from the same sample, sequenced in a study of blood T cell repertoires in COVID-19. The repertoire was sequenced with immunoSEQ multiplex PCR; TCRdb's copy has only in-frame clones and lacks some. This table has hundreds of thousands of clones, about nine tenths appearing once. Sequences were obtained from peripheral blood. All receptors come from a young woman with acute or convalescent COVID-19.

This clone was seen only once. The rearrangement links TRBV29-1 to TRBJ2-5, with D possibly TRBD1 on 6 matching bases. V was clipped by 1 base and J by 4 bases, with 10 bases between them. Germline V gives CDR1 SQVTM, CDR2 ANQGSEA. The CDR3 runs 13 residues. This CDR3 is CSVEGTRGETQYF. The CDR3 region has the DNA TGCAGCGTTGAAGGAACCAGGGGAGAGACCCAGTACTTC.

J is TRBJ2-2 and V is TRBV7-2; D remains unclear. Germline lookup yields CDR1 SGHTA and CDR2 FQGNSA. With 2 bases removed from V and 6 bases from J, the gap between germline ends came to 10 bases. The CDR3 has 14 amino acids. CDR3 nucleotides: TGTGCCAGCAGCTTACAAGTACTCTCCGGGGAGCTGTTTTTT. Translated, it gives CASSLQVLSGELFF. The full variable domain, rest sourced from reference TRBV7-2 and TRBJ2-2, is GAGVSQSPSNKVTEKGKDVELRCDPISGHTALYWYRQSLGQGLEFLIYFQGNSAPDKSGLPSDRFSAERTGGSVSTLTIQRTQQEDSAVYLCASSLQVLSGELFFGEGSRLTVL.

This chain connects TRBV18 to TRBJ2-2, with D possibly being TRBD1 (6 bases). CDR1 and CDR2 from the germline V gene are KGHSH and LQKENI. The CDR3 runs 15 residues. The V gene lost 3 bases and the J gene lost 2 bases, with 10 bases spanning the gap. The CDR3 protein is CASSPLGGNTGELFF. CDR3 nucleotides: TGTGCCAGCTCACCCTTAGGGGGAAACACCGGGGAGCTGTTTTTT. The full variable domain, completed using reference TRBV18 and TRBJ2-2, is NAGVMQNPRHLVRRRGQEARLRCSPMKGHSHVYWYRQLPEEGLKFMVYLQKENIIDESGMPKERFSAEFPKEGPSILRIQQVVRGDSAAYFCASSPLGGNTGELFFGEGSRLTVL.

The chain employs TRBV27 and TRBJ1-1, with D possibly TRBD1 on 5 matching bases. The CDR3 has 16 residues. Trimming removed 6 bases from V and 5 bases from J, with 22 bases in between. In germline, CDR1 is MNHEY, CDR2 SMNVEV (reference sequence). The CDR3 sequence is CASSLTLVGVWTEAFF. DNA of the CDR3: TGTGCCAGCAGCTTGACTCTAGTAGGGGTTTGGACTGAAGCTTTCTTT.